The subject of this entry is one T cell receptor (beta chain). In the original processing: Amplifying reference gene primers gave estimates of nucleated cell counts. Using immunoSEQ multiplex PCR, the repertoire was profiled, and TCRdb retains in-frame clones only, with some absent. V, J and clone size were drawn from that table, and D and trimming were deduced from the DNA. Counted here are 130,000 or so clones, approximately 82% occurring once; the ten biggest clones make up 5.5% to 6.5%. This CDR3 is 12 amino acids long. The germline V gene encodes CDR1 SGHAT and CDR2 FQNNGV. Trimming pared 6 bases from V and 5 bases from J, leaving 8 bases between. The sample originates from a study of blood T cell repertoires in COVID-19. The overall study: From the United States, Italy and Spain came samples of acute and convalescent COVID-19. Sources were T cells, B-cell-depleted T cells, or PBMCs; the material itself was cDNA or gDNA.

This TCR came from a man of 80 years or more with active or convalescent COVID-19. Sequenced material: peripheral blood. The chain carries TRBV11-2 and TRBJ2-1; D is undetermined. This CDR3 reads CASRNYDNEQFF. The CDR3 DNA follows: TGTGCCAGCAGGAACTACGACAATGAGCAGTTCTTC.